This passage covers 12 T cell receptor beta chains from one sample sequenced in a study of cytomegalovirus exposure and HLA in healthy donors. Vbeta (60) and Jbeta (13) primers were used in the PCR. Profiled with immunoSEQ multiplex PCR; TCRdb holds only in-frame clones, not every one. The data hold about 130,000 clones, with roughly 80% observed a single time. Source material: PBMCs. These receptors were obtained from a man aged 25 to 45 in good health and CMV-seropositive.

Points on this clone: No conserved phenylalanine or tryptophan is present at the end of the CDR3, so a read error is the likely explanation. V and J are TRBV7-9 and TRBJ1-5, with D unclear. This CDR3 comprises 13 residues. The germline V gene encodes CDR1 SEHNR and CDR2 FQNEAQ (reference sequence). Written as DNA, the CDR3 is TGTTCCAGCAGCTTAGCGAACAGTTCGCCCCAGCATTCT. Translating gives CSSSLANSSPQHS.

V and J are TRBV6-5 and TRBJ1-3; D possibly corresponds to TRBD1 (5 bases). The CDR3 runs 15 residues. V gave up 6 bases and J gave up 0 bases, with 12 bases separating them. Germline CDR1 and CDR2: MNHEY and SVGAGI. The DNA of the CDR3 is TGTGCCAGCAGCATGCAGGGCCTCTCTGGAAACACCATATATTTT. Translating gives CASSMQGLSGNTIYF.

This chain links TRBV4-2 with TRBJ2-1; TRBD2 matches at 10 bases. Germline loops: CDR1 LGHNA, CDR2 YNFKEQ. With V trimmed by 0 bases and J by 8 bases, 10 bases remained unmatched. CDR3 length equals 17 residues. The CDR3 bases are TGTGCCAGCAGCCAAGATCTGACTAGCGGGCGGGCACATGAGCAGTTCTTC. It encodes CASSQDLTSGRAHEQFF.

V and J are TRBV6-5 and TRBJ2-7, with 7 nucleotides matching TRBD1. The CDR3 consists of 15 residues. The V gene's germline CDR1 is MNHEY and CDR2 SVGAGI. The ends lost 5 bases at V and 1 base at J; junction bases unmatched: 8. The CDR3 DNA reads TGTGCCAGCAGTCTGACCGGGACAGATTCCTACGAGCAGTACTTC. Protein sequence: CASSLTGTDSYEQYF.

This clone occurred a few times. V usage is TRBV2 and J usage is TRBJ1-3; 7 bases fit TRBD1. V lost 2 bases, J lost 4 bases, and 5 bases stayed unmatched. The CDR3 length is 15 residues. The germline CDR1 and CDR2 sequences are SNHLY and FYNNEI. CDR3 sequence (DNA): TGTGCCAGCAGTGAATCGACAGGGAGGGGAAACACCATATATTTT. Translating it yields CASSESTGRGNTIYF.

The J gene is TRBJ1-1, the V gene TRBV4-1; no reliable D call. This CDR3 is 14 amino acids long. Germline V gene lookup returns CDR1 MGHRA and CDR2 YSYEKL. V lost 2 bases and J lost 4, with 11 bases in between. CDR3 bases: TGCGCCAGCAGCCAACTCGAGGGAACCACTGAAGCTTTCTTT. Residues: CASSQLEGTTEAFF.

The chain employs TRBV5-1 and TRBJ1-2; 9 bases are a match to TRBD1. Per the germline V gene, CDR1 is SGHRS and CDR2 is YFSETQ. The CDR3 spans 14 residues. With 2 bases clipped from V and 7 bases from J, the junction kept 6 bases outside the gene matches. CDR3 protein: CASSFGTGSSGYTF. DNA for the CDR3: TGCGCCAGCAGCTTTGGGACAGGGTCAAGTGGCTACACCTTC.

V and J are TRBV6-5 and TRBJ2-3; D remains ambiguous. Germline V CDR1 and CDR2: MNHEY, SVGAGI. The V end was cut by 4 bases, the J end by 4 bases, with 6 bases between. There are 12 residues in the CDR3. The CDR3 sequence is CASSSSSDTQYF. Written as DNA, the CDR3 is TGTGCCAGCAGTTCGAGTTCAGATACGCAGTATTTT.

This rearrangement joins TRBV6-6 to TRBJ1-2, with TRBD1 matching over 8 bases. The CDR3 length is 13 residues. Germline V lookup: CDR1 MNHNY, CDR2 SVGAGI (reference sequence). The V and J ends lost 6 bases and 7 bases, in that order; junction bases with no gene match: 7. The CDR3 DNA sequence: TGTGCCAGCAGCCGAGGACAGGGCTCTGGCTACACCTTC. Translating gives CASSRGQGSGYTF.

V and J are TRBV28 and TRBJ2-1; 10 bases agree with TRBD2. The V and J ends lost 6 bases and 8 bases, in that order; junction bases with no gene match: 13. The CDR3 length is 16 residues. From germline, CDR1 is MDHEN and CDR2 SYDVKM. This chain's CDR3 is CASRAEERGGNDEQFF. The CDR3 nucleotides read TGTGCCAGCAGGGCTGAGGAGCGGGGGGGTAACGATGAGCAGTTCTTC.

This clone was observed a handful of times. V is TRBV27 and J is TRBJ1-1; 7 positions agree with TRBD1. The germline CDR1 and CDR2 sequences are MNHEY and SMNVEV (reference sequence). The CDR3 has 14 amino acids. J gave up 2 bases and V 5 bases, and 5 bases lay outside the gene matches. The CDR3 here is CASSQQGPNTEAFF. CDR3 nucleotide sequence: TGTGCCAGCAGTCAACAGGGGCCAAACACTGAAGCTTTCTTT.

The genes are TRBV20-1 and TRBJ2-1, with a tentative D call TRBD1 (5 bases). Trimming left V 8 bases short and J 4 bases short, with 9 bases between. This CDR3 is built from 11 residues. From germline, CDR1 is DFQATT and CDR2 SNEGSKA (reference sequence). CDR3 sequence (DNA): TGCAGTTTACAGGATTACAATGAGCAGTTCTTC. As protein: CSLQDYNEQFF.